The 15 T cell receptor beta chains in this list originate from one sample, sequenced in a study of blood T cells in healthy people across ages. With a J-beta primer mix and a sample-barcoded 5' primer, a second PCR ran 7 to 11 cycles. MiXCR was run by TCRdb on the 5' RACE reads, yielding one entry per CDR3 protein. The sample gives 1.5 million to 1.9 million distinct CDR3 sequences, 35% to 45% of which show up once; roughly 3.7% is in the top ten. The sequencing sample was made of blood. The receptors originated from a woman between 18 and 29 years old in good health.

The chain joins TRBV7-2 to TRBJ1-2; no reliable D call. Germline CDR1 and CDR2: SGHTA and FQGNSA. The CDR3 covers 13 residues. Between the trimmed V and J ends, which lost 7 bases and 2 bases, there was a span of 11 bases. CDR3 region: CASTMRANYGYTF. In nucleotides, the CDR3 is TGTGCCAGCACCATGCGGGCGAACTATGGCTACACCTTC.

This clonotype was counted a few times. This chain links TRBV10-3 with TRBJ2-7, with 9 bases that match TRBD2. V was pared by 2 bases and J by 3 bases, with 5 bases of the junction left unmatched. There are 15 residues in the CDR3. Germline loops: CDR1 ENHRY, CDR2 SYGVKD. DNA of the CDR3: TGTGCCATCAGTGAGAAGCCTAGCGGGAACTACGAGCAGTACTTC. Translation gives CAISEKPSGNYEQYF.

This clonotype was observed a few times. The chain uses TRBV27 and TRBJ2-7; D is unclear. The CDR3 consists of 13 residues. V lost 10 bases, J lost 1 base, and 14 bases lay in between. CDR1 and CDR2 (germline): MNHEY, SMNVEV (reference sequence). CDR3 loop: CATKPAPSYEQYF. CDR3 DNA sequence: TGTGCCACAAAACCCGCACCGTCCTACGAGCAGTACTTC.

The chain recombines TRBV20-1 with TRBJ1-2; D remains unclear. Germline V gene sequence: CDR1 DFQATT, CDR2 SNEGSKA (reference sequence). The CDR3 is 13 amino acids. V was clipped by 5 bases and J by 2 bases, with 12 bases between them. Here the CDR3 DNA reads TGCAGTGCTCGCGACGTATTGAACTATGGCTACACCTTC. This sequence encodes CSARDVLNYGYTF.

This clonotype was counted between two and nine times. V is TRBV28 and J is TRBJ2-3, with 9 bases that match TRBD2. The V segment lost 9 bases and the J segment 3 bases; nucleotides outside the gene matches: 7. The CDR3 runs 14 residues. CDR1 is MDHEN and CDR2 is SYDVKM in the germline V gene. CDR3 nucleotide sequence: TGTGCCAGTCAACCGGGACTAGCAACAGATACGCAGTATTTT. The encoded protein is CASQPGLATDTQYF.

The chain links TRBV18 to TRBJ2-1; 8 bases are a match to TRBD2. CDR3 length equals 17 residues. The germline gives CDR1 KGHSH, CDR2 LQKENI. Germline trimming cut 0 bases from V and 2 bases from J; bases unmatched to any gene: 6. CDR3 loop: CASSPPISLAAYNEQFF. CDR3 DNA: TGTGCCAGCTCACCACCGATATCACTAGCGGCCTACAATGAGCAGTTCTTC.

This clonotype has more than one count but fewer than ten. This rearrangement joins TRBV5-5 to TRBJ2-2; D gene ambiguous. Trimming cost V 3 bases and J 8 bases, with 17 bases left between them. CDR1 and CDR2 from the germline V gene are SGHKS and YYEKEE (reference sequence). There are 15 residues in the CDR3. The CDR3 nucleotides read TGTGCCAGCAGCTGGCGGCTGCGCGAGGCAGGGGAGCTGTTTTTT. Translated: CASSWRLREAGELFF. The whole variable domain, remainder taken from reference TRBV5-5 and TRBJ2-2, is DAGVTQSPTHLIKTRGQQVTLRCSPISGHKSVSWYQQVLGQGPQFIFQYYEKEERGRGNFPDRFSARQFPNYSSELNVNALLLGDSALYLCASSWRLREAGELFFGEGSRLTVL.

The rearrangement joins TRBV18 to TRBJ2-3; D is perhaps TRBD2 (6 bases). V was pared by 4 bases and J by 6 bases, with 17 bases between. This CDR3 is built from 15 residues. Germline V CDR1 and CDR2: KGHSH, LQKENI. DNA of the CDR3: TGTGCCAGCTCACGGCGGGGACCCCTCGGGGATACGCAGTATTTT. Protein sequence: CASSRRGPLGDTQYF.

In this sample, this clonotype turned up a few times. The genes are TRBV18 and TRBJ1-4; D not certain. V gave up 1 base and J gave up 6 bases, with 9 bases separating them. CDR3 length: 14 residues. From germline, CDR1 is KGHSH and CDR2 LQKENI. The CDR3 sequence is CASSPLAGYEKLFF. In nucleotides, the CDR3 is TGTGCCAGCTCACCACTGGCCGGGTATGAAAAACTGTTTTTT.

The CDR3 spells CSAGDSQNTEAFF. CDR3 coding DNA: TGCAGTGCTGGGGACAGCCAGAACACTGAAGCTTTCTTT. This rearrangement joins TRBV20-1 to TRBJ1-1, with TRBD1 matching over 7 bases. V lost 5 bases, J lost 1 base, and 4 bases stayed unmatched. Per germline, CDR1 DFQATT and CDR2 SNEGSKA (reference sequence). This CDR3 comprises 13 residues.

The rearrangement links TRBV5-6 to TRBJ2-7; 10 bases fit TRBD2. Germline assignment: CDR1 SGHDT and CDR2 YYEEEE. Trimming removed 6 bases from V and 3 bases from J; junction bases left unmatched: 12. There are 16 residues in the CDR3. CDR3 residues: CASTNGRGTSDYEQYF. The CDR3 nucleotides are TGTGCCAGCACCAATGGGAGGGGGACTAGCGACTACGAGCAGTACTTC.

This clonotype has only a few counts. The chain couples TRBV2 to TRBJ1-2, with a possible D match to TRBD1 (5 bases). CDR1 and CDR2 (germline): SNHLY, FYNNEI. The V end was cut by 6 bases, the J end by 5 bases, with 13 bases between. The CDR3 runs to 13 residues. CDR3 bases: TGTGCCAGCAGGGATCAGGGAAGGTATGGCTACACCTTC. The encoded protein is CASRDQGRYGYTF.

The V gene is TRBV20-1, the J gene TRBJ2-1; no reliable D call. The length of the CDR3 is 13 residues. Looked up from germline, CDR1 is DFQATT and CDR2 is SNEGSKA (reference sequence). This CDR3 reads CRLTSHMGNEQFF. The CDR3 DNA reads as TGCAGGCTTACCAGCCACATGGGGAATGAGCAGTTCTTC.

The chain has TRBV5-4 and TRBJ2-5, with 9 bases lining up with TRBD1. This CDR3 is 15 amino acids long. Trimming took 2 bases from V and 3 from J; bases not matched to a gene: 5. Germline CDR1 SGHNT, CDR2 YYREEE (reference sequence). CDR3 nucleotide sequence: TGTGCCAGCAGCTTCCCGAGGACAGGGGAAGAGACCCAGTACTTC. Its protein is CASSFPRTGEETQYF.

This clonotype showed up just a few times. The CDR3 region is CASSLRPGHKVWREQFF. As DNA, the CDR3 is TGTGCCAGCAGCTTGCGACCGGGACATAAAGTCTGGCGGGAGCAGTTCTTC. The rearrangement uses TRBV7-2 and TRBJ2-1, with D possibly TRBD1 on 6 matching bases. CDR3 length: 17 residues. The germline V gene has CDR1 SGHTA and CDR2 FQGNSA. Trimming shortened V by 3 bases and J by 10 bases, and 25 bases separated the two germline ends.